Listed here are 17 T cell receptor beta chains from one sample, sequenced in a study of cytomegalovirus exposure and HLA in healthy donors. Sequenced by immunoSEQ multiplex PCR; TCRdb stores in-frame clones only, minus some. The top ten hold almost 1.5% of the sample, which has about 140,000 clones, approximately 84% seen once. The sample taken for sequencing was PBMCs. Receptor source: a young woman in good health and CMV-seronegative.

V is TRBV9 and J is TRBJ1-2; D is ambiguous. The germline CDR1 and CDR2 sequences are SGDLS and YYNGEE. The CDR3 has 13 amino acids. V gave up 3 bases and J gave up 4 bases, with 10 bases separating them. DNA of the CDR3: TGTGCCAGCAGCGAAGCTCTTGGCTATGGCTACACCTTC. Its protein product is CASSEALGYGYTF.

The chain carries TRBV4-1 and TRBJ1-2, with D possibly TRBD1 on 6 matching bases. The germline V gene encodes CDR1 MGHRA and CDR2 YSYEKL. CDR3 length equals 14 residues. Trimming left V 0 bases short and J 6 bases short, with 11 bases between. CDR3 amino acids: CASSQDRAGDGYTF. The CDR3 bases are TGCGCCAGCAGCCAAGATAGGGCAGGGGATGGCTACACCTTC.

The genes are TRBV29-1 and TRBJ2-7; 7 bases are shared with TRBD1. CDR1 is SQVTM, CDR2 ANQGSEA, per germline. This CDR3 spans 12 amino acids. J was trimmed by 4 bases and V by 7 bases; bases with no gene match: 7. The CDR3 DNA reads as TGCAGCGCACGACAGGGTGCGTACGAGCAGTACTTC. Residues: CSARQGAYEQYF.

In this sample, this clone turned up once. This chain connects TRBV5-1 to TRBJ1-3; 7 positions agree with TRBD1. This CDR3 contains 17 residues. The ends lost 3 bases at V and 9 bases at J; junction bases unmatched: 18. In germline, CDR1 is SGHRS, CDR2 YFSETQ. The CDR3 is CASSSSGQEALGGTIYF. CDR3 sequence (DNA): TGCGCCAGCAGCTCTTCCGGACAGGAGGCTCTGGGAGGCACCATATATTTT. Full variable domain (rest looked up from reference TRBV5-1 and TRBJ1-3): KAGVTQTPRYLIKTRGQQVTLSCSPISGHRSVSWYQQTPGQGLQFLFEYFSETQRNKGNFPGRFSGRQFSNSRSEMNVSTLELGDSALYLCASSSSGQEALGGTIYFGEGSWLTVV.

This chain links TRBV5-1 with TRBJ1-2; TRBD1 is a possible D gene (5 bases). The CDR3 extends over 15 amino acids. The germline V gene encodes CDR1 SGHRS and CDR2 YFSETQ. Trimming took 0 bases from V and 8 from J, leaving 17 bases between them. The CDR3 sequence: CASSLALGSGGGYTF. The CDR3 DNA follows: TGCGCCAGCAGCTTGGCCCTGGGTTCTGGGGGGGGCTACACCTTC.

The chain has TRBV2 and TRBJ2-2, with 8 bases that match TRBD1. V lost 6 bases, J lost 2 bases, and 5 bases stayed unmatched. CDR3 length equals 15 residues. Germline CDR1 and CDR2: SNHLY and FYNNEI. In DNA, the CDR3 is TGTGCCAGCAGATCGGACAGGGTAAACACCGGGGAGCTGTTTTTT. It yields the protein CASRSDRVNTGELFF. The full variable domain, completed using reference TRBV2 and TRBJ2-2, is EPEVTQTPSHQVTQMGQEVILRCVPISNHLYFYWYRQILGQKVEFLVSFYNNEISEKSEIFDDQFSVERPDGSNFTLKIRSTKLEDSAMYFCASRSDRVNTGELFFGEGSRLTVL.

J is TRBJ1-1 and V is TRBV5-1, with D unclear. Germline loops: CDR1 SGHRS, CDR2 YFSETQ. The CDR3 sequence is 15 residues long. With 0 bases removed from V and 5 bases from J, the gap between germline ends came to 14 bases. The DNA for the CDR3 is TGCGCCAGCAGCTTGGGCCTCAGGAGGGATACTGAAGCTTTCTTT. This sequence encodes CASSLGLRRDTEAFF.

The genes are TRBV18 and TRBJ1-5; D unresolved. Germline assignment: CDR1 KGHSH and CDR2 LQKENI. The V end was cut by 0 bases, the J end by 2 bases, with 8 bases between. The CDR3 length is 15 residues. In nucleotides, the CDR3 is TGTGCCAGCTCACCACCCGGGTTGGGCAATCAGCCCCAGCATTTT. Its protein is CASSPPGLGNQPQHF.

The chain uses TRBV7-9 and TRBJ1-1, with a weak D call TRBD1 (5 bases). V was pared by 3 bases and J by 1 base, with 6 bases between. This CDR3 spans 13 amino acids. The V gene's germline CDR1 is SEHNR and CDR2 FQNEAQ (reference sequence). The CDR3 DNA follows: TGTGCCAGCAGCTTTCAGGGGAACACTGAAGCTTTCTTT. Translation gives CASSFQGNTEAFF.

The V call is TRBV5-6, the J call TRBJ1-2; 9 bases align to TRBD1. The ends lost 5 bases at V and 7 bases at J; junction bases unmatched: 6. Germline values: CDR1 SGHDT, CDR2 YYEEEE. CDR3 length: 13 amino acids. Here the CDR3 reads CASRPQGARGYTF. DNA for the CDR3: TGTGCCAGCAGACCACAGGGGGCGCGTGGCTACACCTTC. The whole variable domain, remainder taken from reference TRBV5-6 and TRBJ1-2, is DAGVTQSPTHLIKTRGQQVTLRCSPKSGHDTVSWYQQALGQGPQFIFQYYEEEERQRGNFPDRFSGHQFPNYSSELNVNALLLGDSALYLCASRPQGARGYTFGSGTRLTVV.

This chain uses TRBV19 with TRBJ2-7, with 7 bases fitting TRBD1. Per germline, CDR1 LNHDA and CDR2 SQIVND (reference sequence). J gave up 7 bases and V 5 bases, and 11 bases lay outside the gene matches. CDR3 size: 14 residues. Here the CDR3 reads CASSRTGATGEQYF. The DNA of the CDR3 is TGTGCCAGTAGTCGGACAGGTGCTACTGGGGAGCAGTACTTC. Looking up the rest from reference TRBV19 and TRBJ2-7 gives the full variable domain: DGGITQSPKYLFRKEGQNVTLSCEQNLNHDAMYWYRQDPGQGLRLIYYSQIVNDFQKGDIAEGYSVSREKKESFPLTVTSAQKNPTAFYLCASSRTGATGEQYFGPGTRLTVT.

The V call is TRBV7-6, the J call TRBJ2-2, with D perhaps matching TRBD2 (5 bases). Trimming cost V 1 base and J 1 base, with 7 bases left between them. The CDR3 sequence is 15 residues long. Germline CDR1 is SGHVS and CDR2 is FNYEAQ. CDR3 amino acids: CASSLDTRNTGELFF. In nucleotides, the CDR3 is TGTGCCAGCAGCTTAGACACTAGGAACACCGGGGAGCTGTTTTTT. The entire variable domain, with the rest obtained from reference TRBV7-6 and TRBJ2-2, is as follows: GAGVSQSPRYKVTKRGQDVALRCDPISGHVSLYWYRQALGQGPEFLTYFNYEAQQDKSGLPNDRFSAERPEGSISTLTIQRTEQRDSAMYRCASSLDTRNTGELFFGEGSRLTVL.

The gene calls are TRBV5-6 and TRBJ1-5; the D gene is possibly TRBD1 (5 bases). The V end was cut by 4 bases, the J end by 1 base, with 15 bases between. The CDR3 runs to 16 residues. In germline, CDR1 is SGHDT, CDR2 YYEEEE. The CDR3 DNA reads TGTGCCAGCAGCGACGGGACTTTTGGCAGCAATCAGCCCCAGCATTTT. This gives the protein CASSDGTFGSNQPQHF. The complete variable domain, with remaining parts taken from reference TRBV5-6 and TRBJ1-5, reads DAGVTQSPTHLIKTRGQQVTLRCSPKSGHDTVSWYQQALGQGPQFIFQYYEEEERQRGNFPDRFSGHQFPNYSSELNVNALLLGDSALYLCASSDGTFGSNQPQHFGDGTRLSIL.

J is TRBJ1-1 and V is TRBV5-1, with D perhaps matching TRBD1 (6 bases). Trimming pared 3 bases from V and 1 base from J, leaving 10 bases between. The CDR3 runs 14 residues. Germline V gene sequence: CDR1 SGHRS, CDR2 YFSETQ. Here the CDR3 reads CASSWGHQNTEAFF. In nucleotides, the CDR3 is TGCGCCAGCAGCTGGGGACACCAGAACACTGAAGCTTTCTTT.

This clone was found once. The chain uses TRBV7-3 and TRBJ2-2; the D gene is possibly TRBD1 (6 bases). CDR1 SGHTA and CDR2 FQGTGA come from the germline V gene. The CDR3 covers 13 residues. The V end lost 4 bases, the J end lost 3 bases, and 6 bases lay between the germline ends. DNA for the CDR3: TGTGCCAGCAGCTCAGGGGACACCGGGGAGCTGTTTTTT. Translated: CASSSGDTGELFF. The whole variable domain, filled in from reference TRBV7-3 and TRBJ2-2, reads GAGVSQTPSNKVTEKGKYVELRCDPISGHTALYWYRQSLGQGPEFLIYFQGTGAADDSGLPNDRFFAVRPEGSVSTLKIQRTERGDSAVYLCASSSGDTGELFFGEGSRLTVL.

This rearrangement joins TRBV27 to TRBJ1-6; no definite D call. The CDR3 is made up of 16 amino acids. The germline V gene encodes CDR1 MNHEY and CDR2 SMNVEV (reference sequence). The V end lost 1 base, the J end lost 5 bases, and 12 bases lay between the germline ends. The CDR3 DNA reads TGTGCCAGCAGTTTATTGGCGGGGATGGATAATTCACCCCTCCACTTT. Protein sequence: CASSLLAGMDNSPLHF.

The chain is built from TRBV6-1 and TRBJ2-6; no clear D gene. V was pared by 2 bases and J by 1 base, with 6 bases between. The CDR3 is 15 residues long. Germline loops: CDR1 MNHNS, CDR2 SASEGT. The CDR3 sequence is CASSEPTSGANVLTF. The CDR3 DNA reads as TGTGCCAGCAGTGAACCGACATCTGGGGCCAACGTCCTGACTTTC.